Presented here are 27 T cell receptor beta chains from one specimen sequenced in a study of OX40 agonist ivuxolimab in advanced cancers. Clones were sequenced by immunoSEQ multiplex PCR, and TCRdb holds only the in-frame ones, with some missing. The sample includes 65,000 to 100,000 clones, 94% of them seen just once. The sequencing used CD4+ or CD8+ T cells sorted from blood, collected in a trial of the OX40 agonist ivuxolimab. These receptors all stem from an adult with an advanced solid tumor such as melanoma, head and neck, liver or kidney cancer.

The chain is built from TRBV7-9 and TRBJ2-3; D remains unclear. Per the germline V gene, CDR1 is SEHNR and CDR2 is FQNEAQ (reference sequence). The V and J ends lost 0 bases and 4 bases respectively, with 11 bases between them. There are 15 residues in the CDR3. This CDR3 reads CASSLAQSRADTQYF. In DNA form, the CDR3 reads TGTGCCAGCAGCTTAGCGCAGAGTAGGGCAGATACGCAGTATTTT.

This clone was seen only once. The CDR3 region has the DNA TGTGCCAGCAGTTTAACTGCCTCCTACGAGCAGTACTTC. It translates to CASSLTASYEQYF. The V call is TRBV28, the J call TRBJ2-7; no definite D call. V was clipped by 2 bases and J by 0 bases, with 5 bases between them. The CDR3 spans 13 residues. Germline values: CDR1 MDHEN, CDR2 SYDVKM.

This chain connects TRBV28 to TRBJ2-3; D possibly matches TRBD1 or TRBD2 (5 bases each). The CDR3 length is 15 residues. Deletions cut 4 bases from V and 2 bases from J, with 13 bases between. The germline V gene encodes CDR1 MDHEN and CDR2 SYDVKM. The CDR3 nucleotides are TGTGCCAGCAGTTCGCTTGCAGGGACCACAGATACGCAGTATTTT. It encodes CASSSLAGTTDTQYF.

The chain uses TRBV7-8 and TRBJ1-2; D not resolved. There are 15 residues in the CDR3. Germline V gives CDR1 SGHVS, CDR2 FQNEAQ. Trimming pared 1 base from V and 2 bases from J, leaving 11 bases between. The CDR3, as DNA: TGTGCCAGCAGCTTAGAAGGGCGGGCGAACTATGGCTACACCTTC. This codes for CASSLEGRANYGYTF.

This clone was picked up one time. The rearrangement joins TRBV27 to TRBJ1-1, with TRBD1 identical over 11 bases. Germline V gene lookup returns CDR1 MNHEY and CDR2 SMNVEV (reference sequence). V lost 7 bases to trimming and J lost 1 base; unmatched junction nucleotides: 5. This CDR3 comprises 15 residues. CDR3 amino acids: CASKGTGGRNTEAFF. CDR3 nucleotide sequence: TGTGCCAGCAAAGGGACAGGGGGGAGGAACACTGAAGCTTTCTTT.

The rearrangement joins TRBV7-9 to TRBJ2-1; D might be TRBD2 (6 bases). V shed 4 bases and J shed 7 bases, with 17 bases lying between them. CDR1 is SEHNR and CDR2 is FQNEAQ in the germline V gene (reference sequence). This CDR3 comprises 15 residues. CDR3 nucleotides: TGTGCCAGCAGCTCCCTAAAGCAGGGAGGTAATGAGCAGTTCTTC. The encoded protein is CASSSLKQGGNEQFF.

The genes are TRBV5-1 and TRBJ1-1; possibly TRBD1 for D (6 bases). The CDR3 has 16 residues. Germline V gene lookup returns CDR1 SGHRS and CDR2 YFSETQ. V lost 0 bases, J lost 0 bases, and 12 bases lay in between. The DNA for the CDR3 is TGCGCCAGCAGCTTGGTCGGGGGGGCTATGAACACTGAAGCTTTCTTT. It yields the protein CASSLVGGAMNTEAFF.

The chain carries TRBV4-1 and TRBJ2-7; no firm D call. Trimming removed 0 bases at V and 7 bases at J, with 16 bases between. Germline CDR1 reads MGHRA; CDR2 reads YSYEKL. CDR3 length: 15 residues. CDR3: CASSQDLRPPEEQYF. In DNA, the CDR3 is TGCGCCAGCAGCCAAGATCTCCGGCCCCCGGAGGAGCAGTACTTC.

The gene calls are TRBV15 and TRBJ1-4; D not resolved. This CDR3 contains 12 residues. Germline-derived CDR1 and CDR2 are LNHNV and YYDKDF (reference sequence). V was pared by 11 bases and J by 7 bases, with 14 bases between. The CDR3: CAAGGSVEKLFF. For the CDR3, the DNA is TGTGCCGCCGGAGGGAGTGTTGAAAAACTGTTTTTT. Full variable domain (outside the CDR3, taken from reference TRBV15 and TRBJ1-4): DAMVIQNPRYQVTQFGKPVTLSCSQTLNHNVMYWYQQKSSQAPKLLFHYYDKDFNNEADTPDNFQSRRPNTSFCFLDIRSPGLGDTAMYLCAAGGSVEKLFFGSGTQLSVL.

V and J are TRBV7-9 and TRBJ2-7, with a tentative D call TRBD2 (5 bases). This CDR3 spans 14 amino acids. Germline CDR1 SEHNR, CDR2 FQNEAQ (reference sequence). V lost 3 bases, J lost 1 base, and 10 bases lay in between. CDR3 nucleotide sequence: TGTGCCAGCAGCTTGGCAGCGGATTCCTACGAGCAGTACTTC. This codes for CASSLAADSYEQYF. The variable domain in full, completed from reference TRBV7-9 and TRBJ2-7, reads DTGVSQNPRHKITKRGQNVTFRCDPISEHNRLYWYRQTLGQGPEFLTYFQNEAQLEKSRLLSDRFSAERPKGSFSTLEIQRTEQGDSAMYLCASSLAADSYEQYFGPGTRLTVT.

The chain uses TRBV5-1 and TRBJ1-5; the D gene is possibly TRBD1 (5 bases). The V end was cut by 5 bases, the J end by 7 bases, with 13 bases between. Germline-derived CDR1 and CDR2 are SGHRS and YFSETQ. The CDR3 length is 13 residues. This CDR3 is CASRDTIEQPQHF. Here the CDR3 DNA reads TGCGCCAGCAGGGACACGATTGAACAGCCCCAGCATTTT.

The gene calls are TRBV19 and TRBJ2-7; D assignment may be TRBD1 or TRBD2 (5 bases each). Germline lookup yields CDR1 LNHDA and CDR2 SQIVND (reference sequence). V was pared by 4 bases and J by 3 bases, with 7 bases between. This CDR3 is built from 12 residues. CDR3 in amino acids: CASSTGSYEQYF. CDR3 bases: TGTGCCAGTAGTACAGGGAGCTACGAGCAGTACTTC.

The V and J genes are TRBV21-1 and TRBJ1-1; no DNA check was done on the table's D call, TRBD1. TRBV21-1 corresponds to a pseudogene. The CDR3 is 15 amino acids. CDR3 bases: TGTGCCAGCAGCAAAGAGGGGTCCCTGAACACTGAAGCTTTCTTT. Encoded protein: CASSKEGSLNTEAFF.

The chain is built from TRBV28 and TRBJ2-6, with D uncertain. In germline, CDR1 is MDHEN, CDR2 SYDVKM. Trimming removed 5 bases at V and 2 bases at J, with 13 bases between. This CDR3 region has 16 residues. The CDR3 nucleotides are TGTGCCAGCAGTCCCCAGGACCCCGCTGGGGCCAACGTCCTGACTTTC. Protein: CASSPQDPAGANVLTF.

The chain is built from TRBV27 and TRBJ2-3, with D possibly called TRBD1 or TRBD2 (6 bases each). CDR1 MNHEY and CDR2 SMNVEV come from the germline V gene (reference sequence). This CDR3 is built from 16 residues. Between the trimmed V and J ends, which lost 2 bases and 2 bases, there was a span of 14 bases. CDR3 DNA sequence: TGTGCCAGCAGTTTAGGGGGCGGGGTGATCACAGATACGCAGTATTTT. This codes for CASSLGGGVITDTQYF.

The chain employs TRBV19 and TRBJ2-7; D is perhaps TRBD1 or TRBD2 (5 bases each). CDR1 is LNHDA, CDR2 SQIVND, per germline (reference sequence). This CDR3 has 14 amino acids. V was trimmed by 8 bases and J by 3 bases, leaving 17 bases between them. CDR3 sequence: CASGTGLGVYEQYF. CDR3 coding DNA: TGTGCCAGTGGAACGGGGCTTGGGGTCTACGAGCAGTACTTC.

The chain uses TRBV27 and TRBJ2-5, with 8 nucleotides matching TRBD2. There are 15 residues in the CDR3. Germline lookup yields CDR1 MNHEY and CDR2 SMNVEV (reference sequence). J lost 4 bases, V lost 2 bases, and 6 bases had no gene match. CDR3 loop: CASSLRGGVGETQYF. In DNA form, the CDR3 reads TGTGCCAGCAGTTTACGGGGGGGGGTAGGAGAGACCCAGTACTTC.

The CDR3 bases are TGTGCCAGCAGCTTGGTGACAGGGTACCACGAGCAGTACTTC. Translation: CASSLVTGYHEQYF. This chain links TRBV5-6 with TRBJ2-7; 7 bases are a match to TRBD1. J lost 5 bases, V lost 0 bases, and 5 bases had no gene match. Germline V lookup: CDR1 SGHDT, CDR2 YYEEEE. The CDR3 contains 14 residues.

V usage is TRBV6-5 and J usage is TRBJ1-4; a weak D match, TRBD1 (5 bases). The germline gives CDR1 MNHEY, CDR2 SVGAGI. The CDR3 is 14 amino acids. With 5 bases removed from V and 11 bases from J, the gap between germline ends came to 18 bases. The CDR3 region is CASSQTWGEGKLFF. The CDR3 nucleotides read TGTGCCAGCAGTCAGACATGGGGGGAGGGGAAACTGTTTTTT.

The V and J genes are TRBV6-6 and TRBJ2-3; D remains unclear. Germline lookup yields CDR1 MNHNY and CDR2 SVGAGI (reference sequence). The germline V and J ends were trimmed by 10 bases and 2 bases, with 16 bases remaining between them. This CDR3 is built from 14 residues. The CDR3 is CANSETLDTDTQYF. The CDR3 DNA is TGTGCCAACTCTGAGACGCTAGACACAGATACGCAGTATTTT.

This sequence joins TRBV2 and TRBJ1-2; TRBD1 matches 7 bases. V lost 3 bases, J lost 4 bases, and 8 bases stayed unmatched. The CDR3 is 15 amino acids. Germline CDR1 SNHLY, CDR2 FYNNEI. CDR3 sequence: CASSDTKGAPYGYTF. In DNA, the CDR3 is TGTGCCAGCAGTGATACTAAGGGGGCCCCCTATGGCTACACCTTC.

This sequence joins TRBV5-6 and TRBJ2-3; TRBD2 matches 9 bases. The V and J ends lost 4 bases and 3 bases, in that order; junction bases with no gene match: 15. Germline-derived CDR1 and CDR2 are SGHDT and YYEEEE. The CDR3 totals 18 residues. Here the CDR3 reads CASSEPDPRGGRTDTQYF. In nucleotides, the CDR3 is TGTGCCAGCAGCGAACCGGATCCGCGGGGGGGCCGGACAGATACGCAGTATTTT.

The chain links TRBV27 to TRBJ2-5; 9 bases are shared with TRBD2. Germline-derived CDR1 and CDR2 are MNHEY and SMNVEV (reference sequence). The ends lost 6 bases at V and 14 bases at J; junction bases unmatched: 7. There are 11 residues in the CDR3. CDR3 amino acids: CASRGLAGNYF. The CDR3, as DNA: TGTGCCAGCAGGGGACTAGCTGGAAACTACTTC.

V gene TRBV11-2 combines with J gene TRBJ2-7; TRBD2 matches 10 bases. Per the germline V gene, CDR1 is SGHAT and CDR2 is FQNNGV. This CDR3 is built from 16 residues. V lost 2 bases, J lost 3 bases, and 7 bases stayed unmatched. CDR3 in DNA: TGTGCCAGCAGCTTATCGTATGGACTAGCGGTCTACGAGCAGTACTTC. It encodes CASSLSYGLAVYEQYF.

V gene TRBV28 combines with J gene TRBJ1-5, with D maybe TRBD1 (5 bases). Trimming cost V 6 bases and J 0 bases, with 9 bases left between them. Germline CDR1 and CDR2: MDHEN and SYDVKM. The CDR3 is 14 amino acids. The CDR3 region is CASRGQGSNQPQHF. For the CDR3, the DNA is TGTGCCAGCAGGGGTCAGGGTAGCAATCAGCCCCAGCATTTT.

DNA of the CDR3: TGTGCCAGCAGTTTGGGACAGGGTATCGACATTCAGTACTTC. Translating gives CASSLGQGIDIQYF. The V call is TRBV28, the J call TRBJ2-4, with 9 bases lining up with TRBD1. CDR1 is MDHEN, CDR2 SYDVKM, per germline. There are 14 residues in the CDR3. With 3 bases clipped from V and 8 bases from J, the junction kept 5 bases outside the gene matches.

This rearrangement joins TRBV4-1 to TRBJ1-4, with no clear D. The V gene lost 3 bases and the J gene lost 2 bases, with 13 bases spanning the gap. The CDR3 spans 16 residues. Germline CDR1 and CDR2: MGHRA and YSYEKL. CDR3 amino acids: CASSQYWKRTNEKLFF. In DNA form, the CDR3 reads TGCGCCAGCAGCCAGTATTGGAAGAGGACTAATGAAAAACTGTTTTTT.